A selection of T cell receptor beta chains follows, all from one sample in a study of OX40 agonist ivuxolimab in advanced cancers. Only in-frame clones appear in the TCRdb table, and some are missing; sequencing was by immunoSEQ multiplex PCR. The sample has about 62,000 clones; around 80% are singletons. The sample consisted of CD4+ or CD8+ T cells sorted from blood, taken in a trial of the OX40 agonist ivuxolimab. The receptor source for this set is an adult with an advanced solid tumor such as melanoma, head and neck, liver or kidney cancer. Each CDR3 is given with its conserved first and last residue. A D gene is named only where the DNA matches it firmly. Size is stated for part of the rows, as once, few or many counts, or as a class when the clone is expanded.

abundance | d_gene | j_gene | v_gene | CDR3aa | CDR3nt
NA | NA | TRBJ1-1 | TRBV7-6 | CASSEQGYTEAFF | TGTGCCAGCAGCGAGCAGGGTTACACTGAAGCTTTCTTT
NA | NA | TRBJ1-3 | TRBV18 | CASSPGGLNSGNTIYF | TGTGCCAGCTCACCCGGGGGCCTTAACTCTGGAAACACCATATATTTT
once | TRBD1 | TRBJ1-5 | TRBV6-1 | CASGRQGFNQPQHF | TGTGCCAGCGGTAGACAGGGTTTCAATCAGCCCCAGCATTTT
few | NA | TRBJ2-7 | TRBV5-1 | CASSLGGRQRASYEQYF | TGCGCCAGCAGCTTGGGAGGCCGTCAGAGGGCCTCCTACGAGCAGTACTTC
NA | TRBD1 | TRBJ1-2 | TRBV5-8 | CASRWTGSSGGYTF | TGTGCCAGCAGGTGGACAGGGTCAAGTGGGGGCTACACCTTC
once | TRBD1 | TRBJ2-5 | TRBV4-2 | CASSQEGTGRETQYF | TGTGCCAGCAGCCAAGAGGGGACAGGGAGAGAGACCCAGTACTTC
NA | TRBD2 | TRBJ2-3 | TRBV10-3 | CAISGTGGPVTDTQYF | TGTGCCATCAGTGGGACGGGGGGGCCCGTCACAGATACGCAGTATTTT
NA | NA | TRBJ1-1 | TRBV6-1 | CASSESWGIKAFF | TGTGCCAGCAGCGAGAGTTGGGGAATTAAAGCTTTCTTT
once | NA | TRBJ2-5 | TRBV5-1 | CASSLPGAGGETQYF | TGCGCCAGCAGCCTCCCGGGAGCAGGAGGAGAGACCCAGTACTTC
NA | NA | TRBJ2-7 | TRBV6-5 | CASSPHLHGEQYF | TGTGCCAGCAGCCCACACCTACACGGCGAGCAGTACTTC
NA | NA | TRBJ1-1 | TRBV7-9 | CASSPRWNTEAFF | TGTGCCAGCAGCCCGAGATGGAACACTGAAGCTTTCTTT
NA | NA | TRBJ2-2 | TRBV7-9 | CASSLGKTLNTGELFF | TGTGCCAGCAGCTTAGGAAAGACTTTGAACACCGGGGAGCTGTTTTTT
NA | TRBD2 | TRBJ2-5 | TRBV12-5 | CASGLSGGQETQYF | TGTGCTAGTGGTTTGAGCGGGGGGCAAGAGACCCAGTACTTC
NA | TRBD1 | TRBJ2-7 | TRBV7-2 | CASSLDRGEQYF | TGTGCCAGCAGCTTAGACAGGGGCGAGCAGTACTTC
NA | TRBD2 | TRBJ2-7 | TRBV11-1 | CASSLVAGGHEQYF | TGTGCCAGCAGCTTGGTAGCGGGGGGGCACGAGCAGTACTTC
NA | NA | TRBJ1-1 | TRBV7-9 | CASSRLGESGTEAFF | TGTGCCAGCAGCCGCCTAGGGGAAAGTGGTACTGAAGCTTTCTTT
NA | NA | TRBJ2-1 | TRBV13 | CASSPLGYNEQFF | TGTGCCAGCAGCCCGCTGGGGTACAATGAGCAGTTCTTC
NA | TRBD1 | TRBJ2-5 | TRBV19 | CASSPDRGLETQYF | TGTGCCAGTAGTCCCGACAGGGGGCTGGAGACCCAGTACTTC
few | NA | TRBJ1-6 | TRBV5-8 | CASSGRDGGLIYNSPLHF | TGTGCCAGCAGCGGCCGGGACGGAGGCCTCATCTATAATTCACCCCTCCACTTT
NA | NA | TRBJ2-5 | TRBV19 | CASSIGNKLQETQYF | TGTGCCAGTAGTATAGGTAACAAGCTCCAAGAGACCCAGTACTTC
few | NA | TRBJ2-3 | TRBV5-1 | CASSLVLRSTDTQYF | TGCGCCAGCAGCTTGGTTCTGAGGTCTACAGATACGCAGTATTTT
NA | TRBD2 | TRBJ2-2 | TRBV7-3 | CASSDPAGGLNTGELFF | TGTGCCAGCAGCGACCCGGCGGGGGGGTTGAACACCGGGGAGCTGTTTTTT
once | NA | TRBJ1-5 | TRBV10-3 | CAISDYDQPQHF | TGTGCCATCAGCGACTATGATCAGCCCCAGCATTTT